A selection of T cell receptor beta chains follows, all from one sample in a study of beta chain features in type 1 diabetes. Profiled with immunoSEQ multiplex PCR; TCRdb holds only in-frame clones, not every one. Here the sample spans about 260,000 clones, about a fifth being singletons. The sample consisted of naive CD4+ T cells from blood. The receptors originated from a woman in her 40s with type 1 diabetes. Each CDR3 is given with its conserved first and last residue. The order of the fields is J gene, D gene, clone size, V gene, CDR3 protein, CDR3 DNA. A D gene is named only where the DNA matches it firmly. Size values are once, few and many counts, or a class for expanded clones, and some rows have none.

j_call: TRBJ2-5
d_call: NA
clone_size: few
v_call: TRBV7-2
cdr3_aa: CASSKAPPGAQYF
cdr3_nt: TGTGCCAGCAGCAAAGCGCCCCCCGGGGCCCAGTACTTC

j_call: TRBJ1-1
d_call: NA
clone_size: NA
v_call: TRBV18
cdr3_aa: CASSPGFDRSTEAFF
cdr3_nt: TGTGCCAGCTCACCAGGGTTCGACAGAAGCACTGAAGCTTTCTTT

j_call: TRBJ2-2
d_call: NA
clone_size: NA
v_call: TRBV19
cdr3_aa: CASSIVRGNTGELFF
cdr3_nt: TGTGCCAGTAGTATAGTTCGAGGGAACACCGGGGAGCTGTTTTTT

j_call: TRBJ1-2
d_call: NA
clone_size: NA
v_call: TRBV5-8
cdr3_aa: CASSLADYGYTF
cdr3_nt: TGTGCCAGCAGCTTGGCGGACTATGGCTACACCTTC

j_call: TRBJ2-6
d_call: NA
clone_size: NA
v_call: TRBV2
cdr3_aa: CASNLFMSGANVLTF
cdr3_nt: TGTGCCAGCAATCTATTTATGTCTGGGGCCAACGTCCTGACTTTC

j_call: TRBJ2-1
d_call: NA
clone_size: few
v_call: TRBV5-6
cdr3_aa: CASSRDTYNEQFF
cdr3_nt: TGTGCCAGCAGCCGCGACACTTACAATGAGCAGTTCTTC

j_call: TRBJ1-1
d_call: NA
clone_size: NA
v_call: TRBV27
cdr3_aa: CASSPLPDTEAFF
cdr3_nt: TGTGCCAGCAGCCCCCTCCCGGACACTGAAGCTTTCTTT

j_call: TRBJ2-5
d_call: TRBD2
clone_size: NA
v_call: TRBV19
cdr3_aa: CASGTRRGETQYF
cdr3_nt: TGTGCCAGCGGGACTAGGAGGGGAGAGACCCAGTACTTC

j_call: TRBJ1-2
d_call: TRBD1
clone_size: few
v_call: TRBV18
cdr3_aa: CASSPGTDYGYTF
cdr3_nt: TGTGCCAGCTCTCCCGGGACAGACTATGGCTACACCTTC

j_call: TRBJ2-7
d_call: TRBD1
clone_size: few
v_call: TRBV5-6
cdr3_aa: CASSLGGGQGLHEQYF
cdr3_nt: TGTGCCAGCAGCTTGGGGGGGGGACAGGGTCTCCACGAGCAGTACTTC

j_call: TRBJ1-1
d_call: TRBD1
clone_size: NA
v_call: TRBV5-1
cdr3_aa: CASSKPGQGMSAFF
cdr3_nt: TGCGCCAGCAGCAAACCGGGACAGGGAATGTCGGCTTTCTTT

j_call: TRBJ1-1
d_call: NA
clone_size: NA
v_call: TRBV5-8
cdr3_aa: CASSLWEVSAFF
cdr3_nt: TGTGCCAGCAGCTTGTGGGAGGTTTCAGCTTTCTTT

j_call: TRBJ1-1
d_call: TRBD1
clone_size: few
v_call: TRBV5-1
cdr3_aa: CASSLAPGQGTEAFF
cdr3_nt: TGCGCCAGCAGCTTGGCTCCTGGACAGGGCACTGAAGCTTTCTTT

j_call: TRBJ2-1
d_call: NA
clone_size: few
v_call: TRBV5-4
cdr3_aa: CASSSYISGGRYYNEQFF
cdr3_nt: TGTGCCAGCAGCTCTTACATTTCAGGGGGGAGATATTACAATGAGCAGTTCTTC

j_call: TRBJ2-5
d_call: TRBD1
clone_size: NA
v_call: TRBV25-1
cdr3_aa: CASDRGQETQYF
cdr3_nt: TGTGCCAGCGACAGGGGTCAAGAGACCCAGTACTTC

j_call: TRBJ1-2
d_call: NA
clone_size: NA
v_call: TRBV28
cdr3_aa: CASTLGGLTYGYTF
cdr3_nt: TGTGCCAGCACCCTCGGGGGGCTTACCTATGGCTACACCTTC

j_call: TRBJ1-2
d_call: TRBD1
clone_size: once
v_call: TRBV6-5
cdr3_aa: CASTDRQGGYTF
cdr3_nt: TGTGCCAGCACTGATAGACAGGGCGGCTACACCTTC

j_call: TRBJ1-1
d_call: TRBD1
clone_size: few
v_call: TRBV7-8
cdr3_aa: CASSFGQGNTEAFF
cdr3_nt: TGTGCCAGCAGTTTTGGACAGGGGAACACTGAAGCTTTCTTT

j_call: TRBJ2-1
d_call: NA
clone_size: few
v_call: TRBV18
cdr3_aa: CASSPQGYYNEQFF
cdr3_nt: TGTGCCAGCTCACCACAGGGGTACTACAATGAGCAGTTCTTC

j_call: TRBJ1-2
d_call: TRBD1
clone_size: NA
v_call: TRBV13
cdr3_aa: CASSPRDSTNYGYTF
cdr3_nt: TGTGCCAGCAGCCCACGGGACAGCACTAACTATGGCTACACCTTC

j_call: TRBJ2-3
d_call: NA
clone_size: few
v_call: TRBV27
cdr3_aa: CASSFGGPSTDTQYF
cdr3_nt: TGTGCCAGCAGTTTCGGCGGGCCTAGCACAGATACGCAGTATTTT

j_call: TRBJ2-2
d_call: TRBD2
clone_size: NA
v_call: TRBV25-1
cdr3_aa: CASMPRLAAGELFF
cdr3_nt: TGTGCCAGCATGCCCCGACTAGCGGCCGGGGAGCTGTTTTTT

j_call: TRBJ1-2
d_call: TRBD1
clone_size: NA
v_call: TRBV7-2
cdr3_aa: CASSLLRDREYGYTF
cdr3_nt: TGTGCCAGCAGCTTGCTCCGGGACAGGGAGTATGGCTACACCTTC

j_call: TRBJ2-5
d_call: NA
clone_size: few
v_call: TRBV7-2
cdr3_aa: CASSFLFQETQYF
cdr3_nt: TGTGCCAGCAGCTTTCTGTTCCAAGAGACCCAGTACTTC

j_call: TRBJ1-4
d_call: TRBD1
clone_size: NA
v_call: TRBV30
cdr3_aa: CAWSARQGGNEKLFF
cdr3_nt: TGTGCCTGGAGTGCTCGACAGGGCGGTAATGAAAAACTGTTTTTT

j_call: TRBJ1-6
d_call: NA
clone_size: NA
v_call: TRBV6-5
cdr3_aa: CASSYGSGLRYSPLHF
cdr3_nt: TGTGCCAGCAGTTACGGGTCGGGACTGAGATATTCACCCCTCCACTTT

j_call: TRBJ2-7
d_call: TRBD1
clone_size: few
v_call: TRBV18
cdr3_aa: CASSPLTGGTYEQYF
cdr3_nt: TGTGCCAGCTCACCATTAACAGGGGGGACTTATGAGCAGTACTTC

j_call: TRBJ1-2
d_call: TRBD1
clone_size: NA
v_call: TRBV2
cdr3_aa: CASTGIGTGIGGYTF
cdr3_nt: TGTGCCAGCACCGGCATCGGGACAGGGATTGGCGGCTACACCTTC

j_call: TRBJ1-5
d_call: TRBD1
clone_size: NA
v_call: TRBV30
cdr3_aa: CAWSVRTDRGRDYSNQPQHF
cdr3_nt: TGTGCCTGGAGTGTACGCACAGACAGGGGTCGGGATTATAGCAATCAGCCCCAGCATTTT

j_call: TRBJ1-3
d_call: NA
clone_size: NA
v_call: TRBV28
cdr3_aa: CASSTGRASGNTIYF
cdr3_nt: TGTGCCAGCAGCACAGGGAGAGCCTCTGGAAACACCATATATTTT

j_call: TRBJ1-1
d_call: TRBD1
clone_size: NA
v_call: TRBV11-1
cdr3_aa: CASRGQANTEAFF
cdr3_nt: TGTGCCAGCAGGGGACAGGCGAACACTGAAGCTTTCTTT

j_call: TRBJ1-1
d_call: NA
clone_size: few
v_call: TRBV11-2
cdr3_aa: CASSLGGRIDTEAFF
cdr3_nt: TGTGCCAGCAGCTTAGGTGGCAGGATCGACACTGAAGCTTTCTTT

j_call: TRBJ2-5
d_call: TRBD2
clone_size: few
v_call: TRBV4-2
cdr3_aa: CASSQEGLAGGRSETQYF
cdr3_nt: TGTGCCAGCAGCCAAGAAGGGCTAGCGGGGGGGCGGTCGGAGACCCAGTACTTC

j_call: TRBJ1-6
d_call: TRBD1
clone_size: few
v_call: TRBV5-1
cdr3_aa: CASSQGQAGPYNSPLHF
cdr3_nt: TGCGCCAGCAGTCAAGGACAGGCGGGTCCATATAATTCACCCCTCCACTTT

j_call: TRBJ1-2
d_call: NA
clone_size: NA
v_call: TRBV14
cdr3_aa: CASSRGQVYGYTF
cdr3_nt: TGTGCCAGCAGCCGAGGACAAGTCTATGGCTACACCTTC

j_call: TRBJ2-7
d_call: NA
clone_size: few
v_call: TRBV29-1
cdr3_aa: CSVESQDSYEQYF
cdr3_nt: TGCAGCGTTGAGTCCCAGGACTCCTACGAGCAGTACTTC

j_call: TRBJ1-5
d_call: NA
clone_size: NA
v_call: TRBV4-2
cdr3_aa: CASSQESGFQPQHF
cdr3_nt: TGTGCCAGCAGCCAAGAATCCGGTTTTCAGCCCCAGCATTTT

j_call: TRBJ1-1
d_call: TRBD1
clone_size: few
v_call: TRBV30
cdr3_aa: CAWTVGQVNTEAFF
cdr3_nt: TGTGCCTGGACCGTTGGACAGGTTAACACTGAAGCTTTCTTT

j_call: TRBJ2-7
d_call: TRBD2
clone_size: few
v_call: TRBV30
cdr3_aa: CAWRMERDAEQYF
cdr3_nt: TGTGCCTGGAGGATGGAGCGGGACGCCGAGCAGTACTTC

j_call: TRBJ2-1
d_call: TRBD2
clone_size: few
v_call: TRBV11-2
cdr3_aa: CASRPLLAGSNEQFF
cdr3_nt: TGTGCCAGCAGACCCCTCCTAGCGGGGTCGAATGAGCAGTTCTTC

j_call: TRBJ2-2
d_call: NA
clone_size: NA
v_call: TRBV5-4
cdr3_aa: CASTPAEGNTGELFF
cdr3_nt: TGTGCCAGCACCCCAGCCGAGGGCAACACCGGGGAGCTGTTTTTT

j_call: TRBJ1-4
d_call: TRBD1
clone_size: few
v_call: TRBV4-1
cdr3_aa: CASSQEEGASGYEKLFF
cdr3_nt: TGCGCCAGCAGCCAAGAGGAGGGGGCGAGTGGGTATGAAAAACTGTTTTTT

j_call: TRBJ2-3
d_call: NA
clone_size: few
v_call: TRBV5-6
cdr3_aa: CASSFGGGTDTQYF
cdr3_nt: TGTGCCAGCAGCTTTGGAGGGGGCACAGATACGCAGTATTTT

j_call: TRBJ2-1
d_call: NA
clone_size: NA
v_call: TRBV29-1
cdr3_aa: CSVAVVTRYNEQFF
cdr3_nt: TGCAGCGTTGCTGTGGTTACTCGCTACAATGAGCAGTTCTTC